The rows below give T cell receptor beta chains drawn from one sample of a study of cytomegalovirus exposure and HLA in healthy donors. Sequencing used immunoSEQ multiplex PCR; TCRdb keeps in-frame clones, though not all of them. The sample shows about 120,000 clones, around four fifths of them seen only once. What was sequenced was PBMCs. The receptors come from a man aged 60-69 years in good health and CMV-seropositive. Each CDR3 is given with its conserved first and last residue. A D gene is named only where the DNA matches it firmly. A row's size may be missing; if present it is once, few, many or a size class.

j_call	clone_size	d_call	v_call	cdr3_aa	cdr3_nt
TRBJ1-1	-	-	TRBV10-3	CAISGSYGSTEAFF	TGTGCCATCAGTGGTTCTTACGGGAGCACTGAAGCTTTCTTT
TRBJ2-1	-	TRBD2	TRBV15	CATSRDLVGRPSGRAYNEQFF	TGTGCCACCAGCAGAGATTTAGTGGGGCGGCCTAGCGGGAGGGCCTACAATGAGCAGTTCTTC
TRBJ2-7	-	-	TRBV5-4	CASSLATPYEQYF	TGTGCCAGCAGCTTGGCGACTCCCTACGAGCAGTACTTC
TRBJ1-2	once	TRBD1	TRBV4-1	CASSHGERQGANYGYTF	TGCGCCAGCAGCCACGGTGAGAGGCAGGGGGCTAACTATGGCTACACCTTC
TRBJ2-7	-	-	TRBV5-1	CASSFWTDYEQYF	TGCGCCAGCAGCTTTTGGACAGACTACGAGCAGTACTTC
TRBJ1-4	few	-	TRBV4-2	CASSQLQAGTNEKLFF	TGTGCCAGCAGCCAGCTACAGGCCGGTACTAATGAAAAACTGTTTTTT
TRBJ1-1	-	-	TRBV5-4	CASSFQHGGTEAFF	TGTGCCAGCAGCTTTCAACATGGTGGCACTGAAGCTTTCTTT
TRBJ2-3	-	TRBD1	TRBV2	CASATGGFTDTQYF	TGTGCCAGCGCGACAGGGGGCTTTACCGATACGCAGTATTTT
TRBJ1-4	-	TRBD1	TRBV30	CAWAPGQVAAPEKLFF	TGTGCCTGGGCCCCGGGACAGGTCGCTGCACCAGAAAAACTGTTTTTT
TRBJ1-2	-	TRBD1	TRBV9	CASSESGTGVYGYTF	TGTGCCAGCAGCGAATCCGGGACAGGGGTCTATGGCTACACCTTC
TRBJ1-1	-	TRBD1	TRBV2	CASGPGQGANEAFF	TGTGCCAGCGGCCCCGGACAGGGGGCGAATGAAGCTTTCTTT
TRBJ1-1	few	-	TRBV2	CASQQGRNTEAFF	TGTGCCAGCCAACAGGGTCGGAACACTGAAGCTTTCTTT
TRBJ1-2	-	TRBD1	TRBV7-9	CASSLGQGWGYTF	TGTGCCAGCAGCCTCGGACAGGGGTGGGGCTACACCTTC
TRBJ2-7	few	TRBD2	TRBV5-4	CASSPVGGAGQGYEQYF	TGTGCCAGCAGCCCGGTCGGGGGGGCAGGGCAAGGCTACGAGCAGTACTTC
TRBJ1-2	-	-	TRBV28	CASSSGVIPYGYTF	TGTGCCAGCAGCTCAGGGGTAATTCCCTATGGCTACACCTTC
TRBJ2-1	-	TRBD1	TRBV29-1	CSAGQGGAYNEQFF	TGCAGCGCCGGACAGGGGGGAGCCTACAATGAGCAGTTCTTC
TRBJ2-7	-	-	TRBV19	CASSMTAPYEQYF	TGTGCCAGTAGCATGACAGCCCCCTACGAGCAGTACTTC
TRBJ2-7	-	TRBD2	TRBV11-2	CASSFLLAGDYEQYF	TGTGCCAGCAGCTTCCTTCTAGCGGGAGACTACGAGCAGTACTTC
TRBJ1-3	few	TRBD1	TRBV9	CASSVAPSTGEHTIYF	TGTGCCAGCAGCGTAGCCCCTTCGACAGGGGAGCACACCATATATTTT
TRBJ1-2	few	-	TRBV5-4	CASSFDSNYGYTF	TGTGCCAGCAGTTTCGACAGTAACTATGGCTACACCTTC
TRBJ2-7	-	-	TRBV2	CASSNPGGPDPYEQYF	TGTGCCAGCAGTAACCCTGGGGGCCCGGACCCCTACGAGCAGTACTTC
TRBJ2-1	-	-	TRBV7-3	CASSLGLLNEQFF	TGTGCCAGCAGCTTAGGACTCTTGAATGAGCAGTTCTTC
TRBJ1-2	-	-	TRBV9	CASSAGTSYGYTF	TGTGCCAGCAGCGCCGGGACATCCTATGGCTACACCTTC
TRBJ2-7	-	-	TRBV6-5	CATFTSYEQYF	TGTGCCACCTTTACCAGCTACGAGCAGTACTTC
TRBJ1-5	-	TRBD1	TRBV6-1	CASKTGQIGDQPQHF	TGTGCCAGCAAGACGGGACAGATCGGCGATCAGCCCCAGCATTTT
TRBJ1-5	-	-	TRBV7-6	CANSLEGGGIQPQHF	TGTGCCAACAGCTTAGAGGGTGGGGGGATCCAGCCCCAGCATTTT
TRBJ1-2	-	-	TRBV29-1	CSVEYSNYGYTF	TGCAGCGTTGAGTACAGCAACTATGGCTACACCTTC
TRBJ1-2	-	-	TRBV6-5	CASSYDSGFYTF	TGTGCCAGCAGTTACGACTCAGGGTTCTACACCTTC
TRBJ2-1	-	TRBD2	TRBV7-2	CASSSRGGNEQFF	TGTGCCAGCAGCTCCCGGGGGGGCAATGAGCAGTTCTTC
TRBJ2-7	-	TRBD1	TRBV15	CATSRETGETYEQYF	TGTGCCACCAGCAGAGAGACAGGGGAAACCTACGAGCAGTACTTC
TRBJ2-7	-	TRBD1	TRBV7-8	CASSLVSGGQGRSEQYF	TGTGCCAGCAGCTTAGTATCGGGGGGACAGGGACGAAGCGAGCAGTACTTC
TRBJ2-3	-	TRBD2	TRBV7-6	CASSARPTSADTQYF	TGTGCCAGCAGCGCCCGACCGACTAGCGCAGATACGCAGTATTTT
TRBJ2-5	-	TRBD2	TRBV29-1	CSVESAGLETQYF	TGCAGCGTTGAATCAGCGGGGTTGGAGACCCAGTACTTC
TRBJ2-3	-	-	TRBV18	CASSPGTPRTDTQYF	TGTGCCAGCTCACCAGGGACACCACGCACAGATACGCAGTATTTT
TRBJ1-4	-	-	TRBV5-1	CASSLRGGNEKLFF	TGCGCCAGCAGCTTGCGGGGAGGCAATGAAAAACTGTTTTTT
TRBJ1-1	-	TRBD1	TRBV28	CASSFPDRGQTEAFF	TGTGCCAGCAGTTTCCCGGACAGGGGTCAGACTGAAGCTTTCTTT
TRBJ2-7	-	-	TRBV5-1	CASSLLGRPEEYEQYF	TGCGCCAGCAGCTTGCTTGGACGGCCGGAGGAATACGAGCAGTACTTC
TRBJ2-1	few	TRBD1	TRBV29-1	CSARTGGTYNEQFF	TGCAGCGCTAGGACAGGGGGGACCTACAATGAGCAGTTCTTC
TRBJ2-1	once	-	TRBV27	CASRSWGDYNEQFF	TGTGCCAGCAGGTCCTGGGGGGACTACAATGAGCAGTTCTTC
TRBJ2-7	-	-	TRBV29-1	CSVGGQTYEQYF	TGCAGCGTTGGGGGACAAACCTACGAGCAGTACTTC
TRBJ2-7	-	-	TRBV2	CASSDRYEQYF	TGTGCCAGCAGTGATCGCTACGAGCAGTACTTC
TRBJ2-7	-	-	TRBV7-9	CASSHSYEQYF	TGTGCCAGCAGCCACTCCTACGAGCAGTACTTC
TRBJ1-6	-	-	TRBV5-4	CASSWDGSSYNSPLHF	TGTGCCAGCAGCTGGGACGGGAGCTCCTATAATTCACCCCTCCACTTT
TRBJ2-5	-	-	TRBV5-6	CASSHRQSVLETQYF	TGTGCCAGCAGTCACCGACAGTCGGTTTTAGAGACCCAGTACTTC
TRBJ1-6	-	-	TRBV5-1	CASSSGQGGRSPLHF	TGCGCCAGCAGCTCCGGACAAGGGGGTCGATCACCCCTCCACTTT
TRBJ2-1	-	TRBD2	TRBV5-1	CASGPGLAERRNEQFF	TGCGCCAGCGGTCCCGGACTAGCGGAAAGGCGAAATGAGCAGTTCTTC
TRBJ1-2	-	TRBD1	TRBV18	CASSPPPGQGYYGYTF	TGTGCCAGCTCACCACCTCCGGGACAGGGATACTATGGCTACACCTTC
TRBJ1-1	-	TRBD1	TRBV6-5	CASRLGQAIPEAFF	TGTGCCAGCAGACTTGGACAGGCAATTCCCGAAGCTTTCTTT
TRBJ1-2	few	TRBD1	TRBV7-2	CASSSRTGTTGYTF	TGTGCCAGCAGCTCCAGGACAGGGACAACTGGCTACACCTTC
TRBJ2-3	-	TRBD1	TRBV9	CASSVRQGADTQYF	TGTGCCAGCAGCGTACGGCAGGGGGCAGATACGCAGTATTTT
TRBJ2-7	-	TRBD1	TRBV6-6	CASSSQGAYEQYF	TGTGCCAGCAGCTCTCAGGGGGCCTACGAGCAGTACTTC
TRBJ1-2	-	TRBD1	TRBV18	CASSPGQGNYGYTF	TGTGCCAGCTCACCTGGACAGGGGAACTATGGCTACACCTTC
TRBJ1-1	once	-	TRBV7-2	CASSRGMVVEAFF	TGTGCCAGCAGCAGGGGGATGGTTGTGGAAGCTTTCTTT
TRBJ2-7	-	TRBD2	TRBV28	CASSTSLAGSASEQYF	TGTGCCAGCAGCACCTCCCTAGCGGGGAGTGCCTCCGAGCAGTACTTC
TRBJ2-7	-	TRBD1	TRBV12-5	CASGNSSTGTEQYF	TGTGCTAGTGGTAACTCCTCGACAGGGACCGAGCAGTACTTC
TRBJ1-3	-	TRBD1	TRBV25-1	CASSEQGASGNTIYF	TGTGCCAGCAGTGAACAGGGGGCCTCTGGAAACACCATATATTTT
TRBJ1-5	-	TRBD1	TRBV30	CAWSVSIRKDRDNQPQHF	TGTGCCTGGAGTGTCTCGATTCGGAAGGACAGGGACAATCAGCCCCAGCATTTT
TRBJ2-7	once	TRBD2	TRBV4-1	CASSRGLAGSYEQYF	TGCGCCAGCAGCCGGGGACTAGCGGGGTCTTACGAGCAGTACTTC
TRBJ1-1	-	-	TRBV10-2	CASSESAGRGTEAFF	TGCGCCAGCAGTGAGTCGGCAGGGAGGGGCACTGAAGCTTTCTTT